The 17 T cell receptor beta chains in this list originate from one sample, sequenced in a study of blood T cell repertoires in COVID-19. Clones were sequenced by immunoSEQ multiplex PCR, and TCRdb holds only the in-frame ones, with some missing. The sample lists 150,000 to 200,000 clones, over 75% occurring once. Sequenced input: PBMCs or T cells enriched from blood (not recorded which). The receptor set was obtained from a human donor with acute COVID-19. The donor label of this sample is uncertain.

The CDR3: CASSSTAPRAGYGYTF. CDR3 DNA sequence: TGTGCCAGCAGCTCAACGGCCCCTCGGGCGGGCTATGGCTACACCTTC. The chain employs TRBV11-2 and TRBJ1-2; D not resolved. The V end lost 4 bases, the J end lost 4 bases, and 19 bases lay between the germline ends. CDR3 size: 16 residues. CDR1 SGHAT and CDR2 FQNNGV come from the germline V gene.

The chain combines TRBV5-8 with TRBJ2-7; 7 bases map to TRBD1. From germline, CDR1 is SGHTS and CDR2 YDEGEE. The V segment lost 2 bases and the J segment 3 bases; nucleotides outside the gene matches: 5. The CDR3 length is 14 residues. The CDR3 region is CASSFGQANYEQYF. DNA for the CDR3: TGTGCCAGCAGCTTCGGACAGGCCAACTACGAGCAGTACTTC. Drawing the rest from reference TRBV5-8 and TRBJ2-7, the complete variable domain is EAGVTQSPTHLIKTRGQQATLRCSPISGHTSVYWYQQALGLGLQFLLWYDEGEERNRGNFPPRFSGRQFPNYSSELNVNALELEDSALYLCASSFGQANYEQYFGPGTRLTVT.

The chain combines TRBV7-3 with TRBJ2-3; 12 bases match TRBD2. This CDR3 has 16 residues. J was trimmed by 2 bases and V by 4 bases; bases with no gene match: 4. Looked up from germline, CDR1 is SGHTA and CDR2 is FQGTGA. The CDR3 nucleotides read TGTGCCAGCAGCTCTACTAGCGGGGGGAACACAGATACGCAGTATTTT. Translating gives CASSSTSGGNTDTQYF.

The chain employs TRBV30 and TRBJ2-5; 9 bases agree with TRBD1. Trimming cost V 0 bases and J 1 base; bases outside gene matches: 3. The CDR3 spans 15 residues. The germline gives CDR1 GTSNPN, CDR2 SVGIG (reference sequence). The CDR3 sequence: CAWSVGTGFQETQYF. The CDR3 nucleotides are TGTGCCTGGAGTGTGGGGACAGGGTTCCAAGAGACCCAGTACTTC. The full variable domain, in which reference TRBV30 and TRBJ2-5 provide the parts outside the CDR3, is SQTIHQWPATLVQPVGSPLSLECTVEGTSNPNLYWYRQAAGRGLQLLFYSVGIGQISSEVPQNLSASRPQDRQFILSSKKLLLSDSGFYLCAWSVGTGFQETQYFGPGTRLLVL.

This chain uses TRBV6-1 with TRBJ1-1, with D unresolved. This CDR3 is built from 13 residues. V dropped 1 base and J dropped 4 bases, with 7 bases sitting between them. CDR1 and CDR2 from the germline V gene are MNHNS and SASEGT. The CDR3 DNA reads as TGTGCCAGCAGTGAAGGGGCAGGCACTGAAGCTTTCTTT. Its protein is CASSEGAGTEAFF.

Here the CDR3 reads CASSQDSDWLNEQFF. The CDR3 DNA follows: TGTGCCAGCAGCCAAGATTCGGACTGGTTAAATGAGCAGTTCTTC. The chain couples TRBV4-2 to TRBJ2-1; D is perhaps TRBD2 (5 bases). Trimming took 0 bases from V and 7 from J, leaving 13 bases between them. The CDR3 has 15 amino acids. Germline assignment: CDR1 LGHNA and CDR2 YNFKEQ.

This clone was found a few times. The chain has TRBV5-1 and TRBJ1-1; D is perhaps TRBD1 (6 bases). CDR1 is SGHRS and CDR2 is YFSETQ in the germline V gene. The V and J ends lost 2 bases and 0 bases respectively, with 11 bases between them. The CDR3 extends over 15 amino acids. CDR3 sequence (DNA): TGCGCCAGCAGCTTAGGACAGACAATGAACACTGAAGCTTTCTTT. This codes for CASSLGQTMNTEAFF.

This chain uses TRBV27 with TRBJ2-3, with D hard to call. This CDR3 is 15 amino acids long. With 2 bases removed from V and 2 bases from J, the gap between germline ends came to 11 bases. Germline CDR1 and CDR2: MNHEY and SMNVEV (reference sequence). The CDR3 nucleotides are TGTGCCAGCAGTTTAAGATACTACCCCACAGATACGCAGTATTTT. It specifies CASSLRYYPTDTQYF.

This clone was seen more than once but under ten times. V is TRBV5-6 and J is TRBJ1-5, with unresolved D. This CDR3 is 12 amino acids long. V was shortened by 3 bases and J by 7 bases, with 8 bases between the two germline ends. Germline values: CDR1 SGHDT, CDR2 YYEEEE. CDR3 DNA: TGTGCCAGCAGCTCGGGTGTGCAGCCCCAGCATTTT. Its protein product is CASSSGVQPQHF.

The V and J genes are TRBV4-3 and TRBJ2-5, with D maybe TRBD2 (6 bases). This CDR3 region has 14 residues. From germline, CDR1 is LGHNA and CDR2 YSLEER. The V end was cut by 4 bases, the J end by 5 bases, with 14 bases between. The CDR3 region has the DNA TGCGCCAGCAGCCTTGACGGGACTTCTGAGACCCAGTACTTC. This gives the protein CASSLDGTSETQYF.

The chain uses TRBV7-2 and TRBJ2-3; D uncertain. This CDR3 region has 16 residues. V lost 2 bases, J lost 1 base, and 13 bases lay in between. The germline V gene encodes CDR1 SGHTA and CDR2 FQGNSA. Here the CDR3 DNA reads TGTGCCAGCAGCTTACAGCCGCTCCGGGGCACAGATACGCAGTATTTT. This gives the protein CASSLQPLRGTDTQYF.

The V and J genes are TRBV27 and TRBJ1-2; D ambiguous. The CDR3 has 15 residues. V dropped 2 bases and J dropped 2 bases, with 12 bases sitting between them. Germline V lookup: CDR1 MNHEY, CDR2 SMNVEV (reference sequence). This chain's CDR3 is CASSLNRGPNYGYTF. CDR3 bases: TGTGCCAGCAGTTTAAATCGGGGTCCCAACTATGGCTACACCTTC.

This clone was observed once. The chain employs TRBV4-1 and TRBJ1-4; D gene unclear. This CDR3 region has 14 residues. Looked up from germline, CDR1 is MGHRA and CDR2 is YSYEKL. Trimming removed 0 bases at V and 10 bases at J, with 12 bases between. The CDR3 here is CASSQDRTPGKLFF. In DNA, the CDR3 is TGCGCCAGCAGCCAAGATCGGACTCCCGGAAAACTGTTTTTT.

Only a few counts were recorded for this clone. The V gene is TRBV27, the J gene TRBJ1-5, with TRBD1 matching 8 bases. Per the germline V gene, CDR1 is MNHEY and CDR2 is SMNVEV (reference sequence). V trimming: 7 bases; J trimming: 6 bases; junction bases outside the gene matches: 8. This CDR3 spans 14 amino acids. The CDR3 DNA reads as TGTGCCAGCATCCTTTCAGGGGGCGGTCAGCCCCAGCATTTT. Translating gives CASILSGGGQPQHF.

This clone was counted a few times. The V call is TRBV7-2, the J call TRBJ1-1; the match to TRBD1 covers 7 bases. V gave up 4 bases and J gave up 3 bases; unmatched junction bases: 5. This CDR3 comprises 14 residues. The V gene's germline CDR1 is SGHTA and CDR2 FQGNSA. CDR3 protein: CASSSGGQHTEAFF. The CDR3 bases are TGTGCCAGCAGCTCCGGGGGACAGCACACTGAAGCTTTCTTT.

This sequence joins TRBV19 and TRBJ1-4; possible D gene TRBD1, 5 bases. Trimming shortened V by 3 bases and J by 4 bases, and 12 bases separated the two germline ends. CDR3 length equals 15 residues. Per the germline V gene, CDR1 is LNHDA and CDR2 is SQIVND (reference sequence). The CDR3 DNA reads as TGTGCCAGTAGTATTGGCGTGGGGCGTAATGAAAAACTGTTTTTT. Its translation is CASSIGVGRNEKLFF.

This clone was found a few times. The CDR3 reads CASSAPGLAGGDTQYF. The CDR3 DNA reads TGTGCCAGCAGCGCTCCGGGACTAGCGGGGGGAGATACGCAGTATTTT. The chain couples TRBV7-9 to TRBJ2-3, with TRBD2 matching over 15 bases. Germline V lookup: CDR1 SEHNR, CDR2 FQNEAQ (reference sequence). J lost 5 bases, V lost 5 bases, and 5 bases had no gene match. This CDR3 is 16 amino acids long. Full variable domain (missing parts from reference TRBV7-9 and TRBJ2-3): DTGVSQNPRHKITKRGQNVTFRCDPISEHNRLYWYRQTLGQGPEFLTYFQNEAQLEKSRLLSDRFSAERPKGSFSTLEIQRTEQGDSAMYLCASSAPGLAGGDTQYFGPGTRLTVL.